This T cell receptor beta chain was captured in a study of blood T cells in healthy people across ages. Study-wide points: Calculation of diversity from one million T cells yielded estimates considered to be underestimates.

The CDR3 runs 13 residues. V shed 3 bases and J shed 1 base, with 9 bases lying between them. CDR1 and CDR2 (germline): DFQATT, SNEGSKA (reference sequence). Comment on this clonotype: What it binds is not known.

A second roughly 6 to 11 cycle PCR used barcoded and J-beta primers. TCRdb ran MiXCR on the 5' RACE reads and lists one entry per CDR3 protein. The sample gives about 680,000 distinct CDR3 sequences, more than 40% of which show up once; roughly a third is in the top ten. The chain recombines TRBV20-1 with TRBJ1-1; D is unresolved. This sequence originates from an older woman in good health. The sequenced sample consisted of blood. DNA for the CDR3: TGCAGTGCTAGTGACGGGAAGAACACTGAAGCTTTCTTT. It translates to CSASDGKNTEAFF.